The present entry profiles one T cell receptor beta chain with its context. V lost 7 bases to trimming and J lost 8 bases, with 14 bases between them. Germline V CDR1 and CDR2: MNHEY, SVGAGI. CDR3 length: 12 residues. This specimen belongs to a study of T cells of healthy individuals. MiXCR was run by TCRdb on the 5' RACE reads, yielding one entry per CDR3 protein. The sample consists of 50,000 to 55,000 distinct CDR3 sequences, about 15% of them appearing once. The rearrangement joins TRBV6-5 to TRBJ1-1; possibly TRBD1 for D (6 bases). The source of this sequence is a human donor in good health. The DNA for the CDR3 is TGTGCCAGCACCACTTCTAGGGGGGAAGCTTTCTTT. Amino acid sequence: CASTTSRGEAFF.